The 5 T cell receptor beta chains given below trace back to one sample, sequenced in a study of blood T cell repertoires in COVID-19. Libraries were prepared by immunoSEQ multiplex PCR; TCRdb keeps only in-frame clonotypes and omits some of them. The sample lists some 220,000 clones, approximately 80% occurring once. What was sequenced was peripheral blood. These receptors were taken from a woman older than 75 with active or convalescent COVID-19.

The J gene is TRBJ2-2, the V gene TRBV19; the D gene is possibly TRBD1 (6 bases). Germline V lookup: CDR1 LNHDA, CDR2 SQIVND (reference sequence). This CDR3 region has 14 residues. The V end was cut by 3 bases, the J end by 6 bases, with 11 bases between. The CDR3 here is CASSIRGTSGELFF. CDR3 nucleotides: TGTGCCAGTAGTATTAGGGGGACATCCGGGGAGCTGTTTTTT.

The rearrangement joins TRBV9 to TRBJ1-2; D possibly corresponds to TRBD1 (6 bases). CDR1 SGDLS and CDR2 YYNGEE come from the germline V gene. Trimming removed 4 bases from V and 6 bases from J, with 10 bases in between. This CDR3 region has 12 residues. The CDR3 loop reads CASSKRQDGYTF. CDR3 bases: TGTGCCAGCAGCAAACGACAGGATGGCTACACCTTC.

The sample holds one count of this clone. The chain is built from TRBV29-1 and TRBJ2-5, with 12 bases that match TRBD2. This CDR3 comprises 14 residues. The germline CDR1 and CDR2 sequences are SQVTM and ANQGSEA. V lost 7 bases, J lost 5 bases, and 8 bases stayed unmatched. The CDR3 DNA is TGCAGCGCCGGACTAGCGGGAATCGGGGAGACCCAGTACTTC. As protein: CSAGLAGIGETQYF. Variable domain in full (rest from reference TRBV29-1 and TRBJ2-5): SAVISQKPSRDICQRGTSLTIQCQVDSQVTMMFWYRQQPGQSLTLIATANQGSEATYESGFVIDKFPISRPNLTFSTLTVSNMSPEDSSIYLCSAGLAGIGETQYFGPGTRLLVL.

The V and J genes are TRBV6-5 and TRBJ2-5; 8 bases line up with TRBD2. CDR1 and CDR2 from the germline V gene are MNHEY and SVGAGI. V shed 4 bases and J 0 bases; nucleotides not matched to a gene: 7. CDR3 length: 16 amino acids. The CDR3 here is CASSSFSGMNQETQYF. CDR3 coding DNA: TGTGCCAGCAGTTCCTTTAGCGGGATGAACCAAGAGACCCAGTACTTC.

The chain couples TRBV16 to TRBJ1-2; D remains unclear. Germline lookup yields CDR1 KGHSY and CDR2 FQNENV. The CDR3 runs 13 residues. The germline V and J ends were trimmed by 1 base and 4 bases, with 7 bases remaining between them. The CDR3 bases are TGTGCCAGCAGCCAATGGGAGATCTATGGCTACACCTTC. This translates into CASSQWEIYGYTF.